This T cell receptor (beta chain) was sequenced during a study of CD4 T cells in relation to SARS-CoV-2 and coronaviruses. Study conclusions and caveats: In 55% to 75% of donors, memory CD4+ clonotypes crossrecognized SARS-CoV-2 and at least one common cold coronavirus spike.

Before the COVID-19 pandemic, during about 2011-2019, CD4+ T cells were taken from unexposed donors. The CDR3 is 16 amino acids. Per germline, CDR1 KGHDR and CDR2 SFDVKD. V was trimmed by 4 bases and J by 1 base, leaving 12 bases between them. This clone was observed a single time. The antigen is undetermined. Here immunoSEQ multiplex PCR was the method, and the copy in TCRdb shows in-frame clones only, minus some. The sample lists about 65,000 clones, around 87% occurring once. This receptor was obtained from a human donor in good health. Input material: memory CD4+ T cells from PBMCs. This chain connects TRBV24-1 to TRBJ1-4; D uncertain. CDR3 region: CATSDAAGRTNEKLFF. For the CDR3, the DNA is TGTGCCACCAGTGACGCCGCCGGGAGAACTAATGAAAAACTGTTTTTT.